This T cell receptor beta chain appears in the sequencing data of a study of blood T cell repertoires in COVID-19. As for the study in general: The origin of the acute and convalescent COVID-19 samples was the United States, Italy and Spain. T cells, B-cell-depleted T cells, or PBMCs provided the cDNA or gDNA that served as material.

Trimming stripped 3 bases from V and 5 bases from J, with 15 bases between. CDR1 and CDR2 (germline): SGDLS, YYNGEE. The CDR3 has 15 amino acids. Clones were read by immunoSEQ multiplex PCR, and TCRdb kept only the in-frame ones, dropping some. Among roughly 230,000 clones listed, more than 70% were seen once. The J gene is TRBJ2-1, the V gene TRBV9; no definite D call. The source is a man aged 35 to 55 with active or convalescent COVID-19. Sequenced material: peripheral blood. This CDR3 reads CASSASVTTDNEQFF. For the CDR3, the DNA is TGTGCCAGCAGCGCAAGCGTGACGACCGACAATGAGCAGTTCTTC.